The 12 T cell receptor beta chains below were found in one sample sequenced in a study of T-cell reconstitution after alpha-beta-depleted transplantation in children. Unique molecular identifiers were incorporated when the TCRbeta library was constructed. TCRdb used MiXCR to reprocess the PCR reads, holding one entry per CDR3 protein. Counted here are 200,000 to 250,000 distinct CDR3 sequences, around 12% occurring once; the ten biggest clones make up 2% to 3%. This specimen consisted of PBMCs from the stem cell graft donor, obtained from the stem cell graft. These TCRs come from a human donor who donated a stem cell graft to a child with acute lymphoblastic leukemia.

The table lists this clonotype with many counts. J is TRBJ2-1 and V is TRBV4-1, with 8 bases lining up with TRBD2. This CDR3 is built from 15 residues. V trimming: 4 bases; J trimming: 7 bases; junction bases outside the gene matches: 9. The V gene's germline CDR1 is MGHRA and CDR2 YSYEKL. The DNA for the CDR3 is TGCGCCAGCAGCCCTCGGCGGGGGGCCTTGAATGAGCAGTTCTTC. Translation: CASSPRRGALNEQFF.

This clonotype has a count of ten or more. This chain connects TRBV5-1 to TRBJ1-1; 7 nucleotides match TRBD1. CDR3 size: 16 residues. Germline CDR1 reads SGHRS; CDR2 reads YFSETQ. The trim removed 7 bases at V and 1 base at J, leaving 13 bases unmatched. This chain's CDR3 is CASAVRQGGANTEAFF. CDR3 nucleotides: TGCGCCAGCGCGGTCCGGCAGGGGGGAGCGAACACTGAAGCTTTCTTT.

This clonotype was detected ten times or more. This sequence joins TRBV12-3 or TRBV12-4 and TRBJ2-1; 9 nucleotides align to TRBD2. CDR3 length: 15 amino acids. Trimming at V came to 3 bases and at J to 8 bases, leaving 8 bases not matched to a gene. Here the CDR3 reads CASSFWAGGPYEQFF. The CDR3 nucleotides are TGTGCCAGCAGTTTCTGGGCGGGGGGGCCGTATGAGCAGTTCTTC.

This clonotype was seen ten or more times. The rearrangement uses TRBV11-1 and TRBJ2-7; possible D gene TRBD1, 6 bases. The CDR3 length is 12 residues. With 5 bases removed from V and 6 bases from J, the gap between germline ends came to 11 bases. The germline V gene has CDR1 SGHAT and CDR2 FQDESV (reference sequence). The CDR3 loop is CASSPQGSEQYF. In nucleotides, the CDR3 is TGTGCCAGCAGCCCGCAGGGGTCCGAGCAGTACTTC.

This clonotype occurred many times. The rearrangement uses TRBV6-2 or TRBV6-3 and TRBJ1-1; D is possibly TRBD1 (6 bases). Trimming removed 2 bases at V and 3 bases at J, with 10 bases between. The CDR3 loop spans 14 amino acids. Per the germline V gene, CDR1 is MNHEY and CDR2 is SVGEGT. The DNA of the CDR3 is TGTGCCAGCAGTTACCCGACAGGTTACACTGAAGCTTTCTTT. It codes for CASSYPTGYTEAFF.

This clonotype was recorded many times. The chain uses TRBV10-2 and TRBJ1-5; no definite D call. Germline loops: CDR1 WSHSY, CDR2 SAAADI. The germline V and J ends were trimmed by 6 bases and 0 bases, with 6 bases remaining between them. This CDR3 has 13 residues. CDR3 region: CASSTYSNQPQHF. CDR3 coding DNA: TGCGCCAGCAGCACCTATAGCAATCAGCCCCAGCATTTT.

In the case of this clonotype: A much more abundant neighbour one base away suggests this may be a read error. The rearrangement uses TRBV11-1 and TRBJ2-2; TRBD2 is a possible D gene (6 bases). V was shortened by 1 base and J by 3 bases, with 18 bases between the two germline ends. The CDR3 is 18 amino acids. Germline CDR1 is SGHAT and CDR2 is FQDESV (reference sequence). The CDR3 bases are TGTGCCAGCAGCTTAGTGGGACTGGAGAACACGTACACCGGGGAGCTGTTTTTT. This gives the protein CASSLVGLENTYTGELFF.

This clonotype was observed many times. J is TRBJ2-5 and V is TRBV28; TRBD1 matches at 7 bases. The germline V gene encodes CDR1 MDHEN and CDR2 SYDVKM. The V and J ends lost 6 bases and 2 bases, in that order; junction bases with no gene match: 9. The CDR3 length is 15 residues. The CDR3 here is CASSPGDSRQETQYF. The CDR3 nucleotides are TGTGCCAGCAGCCCCGGGGACAGCAGACAAGAGACCCAGTACTTC.

V is TRBV5-1 and J is TRBJ1-2; D remains unclear. The CDR3 is 13 amino acids. The germline V and J ends were trimmed by 5 bases and 4 bases, with 12 bases remaining between them. The germline CDR1 and CDR2 sequences are SGHRS and YFSETQ. The CDR3 DNA is TGCGCCAGCAGAACGGACGGATTCTATGGCTACACCTTC. This gives the protein CASRTDGFYGYTF.

This clonotype has a handful of counts. The V gene is TRBV11-2, the J gene TRBJ2-6, with unresolved D. The CDR3 covers 19 residues. Germline V CDR1 and CDR2: SGHAT, FQNNGV. The V end was cut by 2 bases, the J end by 1 base, with 18 bases between. The CDR3 protein is CASSLYPPGPRSGANVLTF. The CDR3 DNA follows: TGTGCCAGCAGCTTATATCCGCCCGGGCCCAGATCTGGGGCCAACGTCCTGACTTTC.

This clonotype was counted ten times or more. The V call is TRBV5-1, the J call TRBJ1-1; tentative D call: TRBD1 (6 bases). Germline CDR1 and CDR2: SGHRS and YFSETQ. The CDR3 runs 14 residues. Deletions cut 3 bases from V and 1 base from J, with 10 bases between. CDR3 loop: CASSWDMGNTEAFF. Written as DNA, the CDR3 is TGCGCCAGCAGCTGGGACATGGGGAACACTGAAGCTTTCTTT.

This clonotype was observed at least ten times. The rearrangement uses TRBV28 and TRBJ1-5, with D possibly TRBD1 on 6 matching bases. The CDR3 sequence is 13 residues long. In germline, CDR1 is MDHEN, CDR2 SYDVKM. Trimming took 6 bases from V and 6 from J, leaving 12 bases between them. Written as DNA, the CDR3 is TGTGCCAGCAGCCGACAGGCGGTTCAGCCCCAGCATTTT. Translated, it gives CASSRQAVQPQHF. The entire variable domain, with the rest obtained from reference TRBV28 and TRBJ1-5, is as follows: DVKVTQSSRYLVKRTGEKVFLECVQDMDHENMFWYRQDPGLGLRLIYFSYDVKMKEKGDIPEGYSVSREKKERFSLILESASTNQTSMYLCASSRQAVQPQHFGDGTRLSIL.